Following are 30 T cell receptor beta chains from one sample sequenced in a study of blood T cell repertoires in COVID-19. Sequencing used immunoSEQ multiplex PCR; TCRdb keeps in-frame clones, though not all of them. The table has about 370,000 clones, over 75% seen once. Sequenced material: PBMCs or T cells enriched from blood (not recorded which). Receptors originate from a man aged 18 to 30 who had recovered from COVID-19.

This clone was seen once. CDR3 coding DNA: TGTGCCAGCTCACCAGGCATGTCCGTAGAGACCCAGTACTTC. It encodes CASSPGMSVETQYF. V gene TRBV18 combines with J gene TRBJ2-5, with D unclear. Looked up from germline, CDR1 is KGHSH and CDR2 is LQKENI. V dropped 2 bases and J dropped 4 bases, with 11 bases sitting between them. The CDR3 loop spans 14 amino acids.

The V call is TRBV5-6, the J call TRBJ2-6, with D maybe TRBD1 (6 bases). The CDR3 runs 17 residues. Trimming removed 0 bases from V and 0 bases from J, with 10 bases in between. Germline-derived CDR1 and CDR2 are SGHDT and YYEEEE. This CDR3 reads CASSLAWGHSGANVLTF. CDR3 nucleotides: TGTGCCAGCAGCTTGGCTTGGGGGCACTCTGGGGCCAACGTCCTGACTTTC.

The rearrangement links TRBV5-1 to TRBJ1-6, with TRBD1 as a possible D gene (6 bases). V lost 2 bases and J 7 bases, leaving 19 bases between the germline ends. CDR1 SGHRS and CDR2 YFSETQ come from the germline V gene. CDR3 length: 17 residues. Here the CDR3 DNA reads TGCGCCAGCAGCTTTACGGTCCCTGGGACACCCAATTCACCCCTCCACTTT. It yields the protein CASSFTVPGTPNSPLHF.

V and J are TRBV2 and TRBJ1-2; no reliable D call. Per the germline V gene, CDR1 is SNHLY and CDR2 is FYNNEI. The CDR3 loop spans 11 amino acids. V shed 9 bases and J shed 10 bases, with 15 bases lying between them. CDR3: CASGSAAVYTF. CDR3 coding DNA: TGTGCCAGTGGGTCGGCGGCTGTCTACACCTTC.

The chain recombines TRBV4-2 with TRBJ2-2; 14 nucleotides align to TRBD2. Trimming at V came to 4 bases and at J to 4 bases, leaving 5 bases not matched to a gene. The germline V gene encodes CDR1 LGHNA and CDR2 YNFKEQ. This CDR3 is 17 amino acids long. The CDR3 nucleotides are TGTGCCAGCAGCCGCCAAGGGACTAGCGGGGGCACCGGGGAGCTGTTTTTT. Protein: CASSRQGTSGGTGELFF.

The gene calls are TRBV11-2 and TRBJ2-5, with 7 positions matching TRBD2. Per germline, CDR1 SGHAT and CDR2 FQNNGV. There are 15 residues in the CDR3. With 1 base clipped from V and 1 base from J, the junction kept 3 bases outside the gene matches. The DNA of the CDR3 is TGTGCCAGCAGCTTAGCTCCTAGCGGCCAAGAGACCCAGTACTTC. It yields the protein CASSLAPSGQETQYF.

The gene calls are TRBV7-9 and TRBJ1-6; 9 nucleotides match TRBD1. Germline lookup yields CDR1 SEHNR and CDR2 FQNEAQ (reference sequence). The CDR3 is 16 residues long. J lost 9 bases, V lost 4 bases, and 10 bases had no gene match. The CDR3 here is CASSSRDRVLGSPLHF. DNA for the CDR3: TGTGCCAGCAGCTCCCGGGACAGGGTGTTAGGTTCACCCCTCCACTTT.

V is TRBV3-1 (or the pseudogene TRBV3-2) and J is TRBJ1-1; no firm D call. Germline CDR1 and CDR2: LGHDT and YNNKEL (reference sequence). The CDR3 totals 16 residues. The V end was cut by 4 bases, the J end by 1 base, with 16 bases between. The DNA of the CDR3 is TGTGCCAGCAGCCTCGCATCTCTCCGCGAGAACACTGAAGCTTTCTTT. Protein: CASSLASLRENTEAFF.

The chain carries TRBV2 and TRBJ2-2; D ambiguous. CDR3 size: 14 residues. CDR1 SNHLY and CDR2 FYNNEI come from the germline V gene. The germline V and J ends were trimmed by 4 bases and 6 bases, with 12 bases remaining between them. This CDR3 is CASSAVAVPGELFF. Written as DNA, the CDR3 is TGTGCCAGCAGTGCCGTCGCGGTCCCCGGGGAGCTGTTTTTT.

This clone was picked up many times. The chain combines TRBV7-9 with TRBJ2-1; 9 nucleotides match TRBD2. Germline-derived CDR1 and CDR2 are SEHNR and FQNEAQ (reference sequence). CDR3 length: 18 amino acids. J lost 4 bases, V lost 0 bases, and 10 bases had no gene match. This CDR3 is CASSLAVEASGRYNEQFF. For the CDR3, the DNA is TGTGCCAGCAGCTTAGCCGTTGAGGCCAGCGGGAGGTACAATGAGCAGTTCTTC.

The V gene is TRBV12-3 or TRBV12-4, the J gene TRBJ1-2, with D hard to call. Trimming cost V 3 bases and J 5 bases, with 4 bases left between them. This CDR3 is built from 11 residues. The chain's CDR3 is CASSLYYGYTF. The DNA of the CDR3 is TGTGCCAGCAGTTTGTATTATGGCTACACCTTC.

V usage is TRBV12-3 or TRBV12-4 and J usage is TRBJ1-1; D possibly corresponds to TRBD1 (6 bases). The CDR3 extends over 13 amino acids. Trimming pared 5 bases from V and 5 bases from J, leaving 12 bases between. The CDR3 DNA sequence: TGTGCCAGCAGTCACAGGGTTGGTACTGAAGCTTTCTTT. Protein: CASSHRVGTEAFF.

V and J are TRBV7-6 and TRBJ2-3, with TRBD2 matching over 9 bases. The CDR3 runs to 15 residues. Germline lookup yields CDR1 SGHVS and CDR2 FNYEAQ. V gave up 3 bases and J gave up 6 bases; unmatched junction bases: 7. The CDR3 DNA follows: TGTGCCAGCAGCTTGCTGAGCGGGGGGACGGATACGCAGTATTTT. This codes for CASSLLSGGTDTQYF.

The V call is TRBV7-9, the J call TRBJ2-3, with 8 bases that match TRBD1. V was clipped by 5 bases and J by 0 bases; unmatched bases: 4. Germline V gene data show CDR1 as SEHNR and CDR2 as FQNEAQ (reference sequence). This CDR3 is 15 amino acids long. The CDR3 loop reads CASSPGGTSTDTQYF. The CDR3, as DNA: TGTGCCAGCAGCCCAGGGGGCACCAGCACAGATACGCAGTATTTT.

V and J are TRBV7-3 and TRBJ1-6, with D possibly being TRBD1 (5 bases). Trimming shortened V by 4 bases and J by 8 bases, and 12 bases separated the two germline ends. The CDR3 contains 14 residues. The germline V gene encodes CDR1 SGHTA and CDR2 FQGTGA. CDR3 residues: CASSSGVVDSPLHF. DNA for the CDR3: TGTGCCAGCAGCTCGGGGGTTGTCGATTCACCCCTCCACTTT.

The rearrangement joins TRBV5-1 to TRBJ2-2, with 8 bases identical to TRBD1. CDR1 is SGHRS and CDR2 is YFSETQ in the germline V gene. The CDR3 consists of 17 residues. V was pared by 4 bases and J by 0 bases, with 8 bases of the junction left unmatched. The CDR3 nucleotides are TGCGCCAGCAGCCTCGGGACAGGCCCTTCGAACACCGGGGAGCTGTTTTTT. It yields the protein CASSLGTGPSNTGELFF.

The chain combines TRBV5-1 with TRBJ2-6; unclear D gene. Trimming stripped 0 bases from V and 0 bases from J, with 10 bases between. The CDR3 spans 17 residues. Germline V gives CDR1 SGHRS, CDR2 YFSETQ. CDR3 sequence (DNA): TGCGCCAGCAGCTTGGTTACTGGTGCCTCTGGGGCCAACGTCCTGACTTTC. Protein product: CASSLVTGASGANVLTF.

The chain couples TRBV5-8 to TRBJ2-4, with 8 bases aligning to TRBD2. The CDR3 is made up of 14 amino acids. The junction had 5 bases not matched to a gene; V was cut back by 6 bases and J by 3 bases. The germline gives CDR1 SGHTS, CDR2 YDEGEE. Written as DNA, the CDR3 is TGTGCCAGCACCAAAGCGGGAGTCAAAAACATTCAGTACTTC. This gives the protein CASTKAGVKNIQYF.

The CDR3 region has the DNA TGTGCCAGCAGCGTAGTCCCCATTTCCACAGATACGCAGTATTTT. The encoded protein is CASSVVPISTDTQYF. The chain links TRBV9 to TRBJ2-3, with D uncertain. The length of the CDR3 is 15 residues. Looked up from germline, CDR1 is SGDLS and CDR2 is YYNGEE. Trimming took off 0 bases at V and 2 bases at J, with 10 bases between the two ends. Together with reference TRBV9 and TRBJ2-3, the CDR3 gives the full variable domain: DSGVTQTPKHLITATGQRVTLRCSPRSGDLSVYWYQQSLDQGLQFLIQYYNGEERAKGNILERFSAQQFPDLHSELNLSSLELGDSALYFCASSVVPISTDTQYFGPGTRLTVL.

The genes are TRBV6-5 and TRBJ1-5, with TRBD1 as a possible D gene (6 bases). Between the trimmed V and J ends, which lost 6 bases and 3 bases, there was a span of 12 bases. The CDR3 covers 14 residues. Germline V CDR1 and CDR2: MNHEY, SVGAGI. The CDR3 DNA is TGTGCCAGCAGCCCCCGGGACATCAATCAGCCCCAGCATTTT. Protein sequence: CASSPRDINQPQHF.

V and J are TRBV6-5 and TRBJ1-6; 7 bases are a match to TRBD1. The CDR3 consists of 13 residues. Germline lookup yields CDR1 MNHEY and CDR2 SVGAGI. Trimming at V came to 6 bases and at J to 7 bases, leaving 3 bases not matched to a gene. In DNA, the CDR3 is TGTGCCAGCAGCCCGGGACAGAATTCACCCCTCCACTTT. Residues: CASSPGQNSPLHF.

The V gene is TRBV25-1, the J gene TRBJ1-6; a weak D match, TRBD1 (6 bases). Trimming shortened V by 0 bases and J by 17 bases, and 11 bases separated the two germline ends. The CDR3 covers 12 residues. Germline assignment: CDR1 MGHDK and CDR2 SYGVNS. This CDR3 is CASSEYQGHIHF. The CDR3 coding sequence is TGTGCCAGCAGTGAATACCAGGGACATATCCACTTT.

The rearrangement joins TRBV5-5 to TRBJ1-2; maybe TRBD1 (5 bases). Trimming shortened V by 6 bases and J by 1 base, and 16 bases separated the two germline ends. Germline CDR1 SGHKS, CDR2 YYEKEE (reference sequence). This CDR3 is built from 15 residues. The CDR3 loop reads CASTRRGSLNYGYTF. The CDR3 DNA is TGTGCCAGCACACGTCGGGGGTCCCTTAACTATGGCTACACCTTC.

The V gene is TRBV7-2, the J gene TRBJ1-2; 7 bases match TRBD1. This CDR3 has 14 residues. Germline V gene data show CDR1 as SGHTA and CDR2 as FQGNSA. The V gene end was trimmed by 5 bases and the J gene end by 6 bases; junction bases not matched to a gene: 9. CDR3 in DNA: TGTGCCAGCAGCCTCGACAGGGTTTTGAATGGCTACACCTTC. Its protein product is CASSLDRVLNGYTF. The entire variable domain, with the rest obtained from reference TRBV7-2 and TRBJ1-2, is as follows: GAGVSQSPSNKVTEKGKDVELRCDPISGHTALYWYRQSLGQGLEFLIYFQGNSAPDKSGLPSDRFSAERTGGSVSTLTIQRTQQEDSAVYLCASSLDRVLNGYTFGSGTRLTVV.

The chain recombines TRBV7-8 with TRBJ2-7; the match to TRBD1 covers 9 bases. CDR1 is SGHVS, CDR2 FQNEAQ, per germline. J gave up 2 bases and V 0 bases, and 11 bases lay outside the gene matches. The CDR3 is made up of 18 amino acids. The CDR3 DNA sequence: TGTGCCAGCAGCTTAGCGCGTTGGTTCGACAGGGGGACCTACGAGCAGTACTTC. Its translation: CASSLARWFDRGTYEQYF. The whole variable domain, remainder taken from reference TRBV7-8 and TRBJ2-7, is GAGVSQSPRYKVAKRGQDVALRCDPISGHVSLFWYQQALGQGPEFLTYFQNEAQLDKSGLPSDRFFAERPEGSVSTLKIQRTQQEDSAVYLCASSLARWFDRGTYEQYFGPGTRLTVT.

This clone showed up many times. The V and J genes are TRBV3-1 (or the pseudogene TRBV3-2) and TRBJ2-7; possibly TRBD1 for D (5 bases). The germline gives CDR1 LGHDT, CDR2 YNNKEL (reference sequence). Between the trimmed V and J ends, which lost 0 bases and 3 bases, there was a span of 15 bases. CDR3 length: 16 residues. The DNA of the CDR3 is TGTGCCAGCAGCCAAGATATCACCGATCAGGGCTACGAGCAGTACTTC. Its translation is CASSQDITDQGYEQYF.

This sequence joins TRBV7-2 and TRBJ2-4; 8 nucleotides line up with TRBD2. CDR1 and CDR2 (germline): SGHTA, FQGNSA. CDR3 size: 15 residues. The V and J ends lost 4 bases and 2 bases, in that order; junction bases with no gene match: 4. This CDR3 is CASSSRTSTKNIQYF. The CDR3 bases are TGTGCCAGCAGCTCCCGGACTAGCACCAAAAACATTCAGTACTTC.

This clone was seen a handful of times. The chain is built from TRBV28 and TRBJ1-3; TRBD1 might be the D (5 bases). Germline V CDR1 and CDR2: MDHEN, SYDVKM. The length of the CDR3 is 14 residues. V gave up 7 bases and J gave up 1 base, with 11 bases separating them. CDR3 amino acids: CASNKGSSGNTIYF. Written as DNA, the CDR3 is TGTGCCAGCAATAAGGGGTCGTCTGGAAACACCATATATTTT.

This chain uses TRBV28 with TRBJ2-1; 14 bases match TRBD2. Germline V gene data show CDR1 as MDHEN and CDR2 as SYDVKM. This CDR3 is built from 16 residues. With V trimmed by 3 bases and J by 7 bases, 5 bases remained unmatched. CDR3 in amino acids: CASSLTSGRATNEQFF. CDR3 nucleotides: TGTGCCAGCAGTTTGACTAGCGGGAGGGCCACGAATGAGCAGTTCTTC.

V usage is TRBV28 and J usage is TRBJ2-7; weak D call: TRBD1 (5 bases). V was trimmed by 8 bases and J by 2 bases, leaving 13 bases between them. The CDR3 extends over 13 amino acids. Germline V gives CDR1 MDHEN, CDR2 SYDVKM. Here the CDR3 reads CASLQGQPYEQYF. CDR3 sequence (DNA): TGTGCCAGCTTGCAGGGCCAACCCTACGAGCAGTACTTC.